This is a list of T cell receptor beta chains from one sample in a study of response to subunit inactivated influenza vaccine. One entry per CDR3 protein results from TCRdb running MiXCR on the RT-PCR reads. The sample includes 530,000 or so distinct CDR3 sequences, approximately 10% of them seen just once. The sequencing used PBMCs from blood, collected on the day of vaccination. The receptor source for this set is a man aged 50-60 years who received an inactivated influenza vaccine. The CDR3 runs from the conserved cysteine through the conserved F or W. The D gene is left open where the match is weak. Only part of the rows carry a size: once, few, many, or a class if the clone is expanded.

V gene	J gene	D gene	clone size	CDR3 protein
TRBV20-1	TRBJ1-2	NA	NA	CSARDTVGYGYTF
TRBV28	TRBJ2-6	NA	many	CASTLNPSGANVLTF
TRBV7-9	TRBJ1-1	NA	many	CASSFRGVAFF
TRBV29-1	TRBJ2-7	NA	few	CSVIDPDSGFKQYF
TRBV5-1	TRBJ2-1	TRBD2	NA	CASSSAGLAGAYNEQFF
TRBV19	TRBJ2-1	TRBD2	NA	CASSKYSSGSIDEQFF
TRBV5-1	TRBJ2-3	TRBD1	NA	CASSLQTGGMTDTQYF
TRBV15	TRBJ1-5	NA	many	CATSREGFSHQPQHF
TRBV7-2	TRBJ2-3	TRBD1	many	CASSLTGGFDTQYF
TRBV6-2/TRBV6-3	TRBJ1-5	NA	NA	CASGGRDGNQPQHF
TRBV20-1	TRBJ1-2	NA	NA	CSENRANYGYTF
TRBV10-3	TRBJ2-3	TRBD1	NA	CAISEPTGTDTQYF
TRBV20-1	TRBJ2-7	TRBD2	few	CSAKGLAGLGYEQYF
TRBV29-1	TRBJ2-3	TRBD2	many	CSVWKTSGGRTDTQYF
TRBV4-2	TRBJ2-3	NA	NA	CASSQDRAESDTQYF
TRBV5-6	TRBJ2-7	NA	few	CASSSYVSGDLAYEQYF
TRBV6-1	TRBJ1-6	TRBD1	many	CASREQGGVNSPLHF
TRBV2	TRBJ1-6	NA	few	CASSLGQGTGSPLHF
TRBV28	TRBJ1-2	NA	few	CASSLVSYGYTF
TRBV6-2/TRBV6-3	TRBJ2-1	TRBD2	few	CASSYSERESDNEQFF
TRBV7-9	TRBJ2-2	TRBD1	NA	CASSLFDRGRNGELFF
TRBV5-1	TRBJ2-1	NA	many	CASSITGGGLNEQFF
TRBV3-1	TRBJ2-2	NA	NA	CASSTRGVPGKLFF
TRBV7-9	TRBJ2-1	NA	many	CASSLSGASSYNEQFF
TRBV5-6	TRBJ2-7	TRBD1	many	CASSLWTGSHYEQYF
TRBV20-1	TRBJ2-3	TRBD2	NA	CSAERSGLATDTQYF
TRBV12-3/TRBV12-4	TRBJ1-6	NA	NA	CASSDGVPHSPLHF
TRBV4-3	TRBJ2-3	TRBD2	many	CASSQEALAARTDTQYF
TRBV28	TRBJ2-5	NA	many	CASSWTGAETQYF
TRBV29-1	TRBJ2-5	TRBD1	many	CSVAPRTGSETQYF
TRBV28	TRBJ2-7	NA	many	CASSLGRAIEQYF
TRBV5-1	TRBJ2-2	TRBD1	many	CASSLTTGAATGELFF
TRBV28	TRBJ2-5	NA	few	CASTLQGGTQETQYF
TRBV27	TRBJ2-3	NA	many	CASMGKGFTADTQYF
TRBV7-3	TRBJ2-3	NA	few	CASVLTASTDTQYF
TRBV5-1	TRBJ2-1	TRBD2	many	CASSLAPLAGRYNEQFF
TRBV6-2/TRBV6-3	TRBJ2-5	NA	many	CASRRSTRKETQYF
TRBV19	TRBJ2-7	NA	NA	CASSTTHNRFYEQYF
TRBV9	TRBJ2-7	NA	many	CASSARDEGSHEQYF
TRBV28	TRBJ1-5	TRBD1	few	CASRQQGAGNQPQHF
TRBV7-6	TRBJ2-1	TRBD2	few	CASSLVDSGGSSYNEQFF
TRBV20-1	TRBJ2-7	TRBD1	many	CSANPSGQGYEQYF